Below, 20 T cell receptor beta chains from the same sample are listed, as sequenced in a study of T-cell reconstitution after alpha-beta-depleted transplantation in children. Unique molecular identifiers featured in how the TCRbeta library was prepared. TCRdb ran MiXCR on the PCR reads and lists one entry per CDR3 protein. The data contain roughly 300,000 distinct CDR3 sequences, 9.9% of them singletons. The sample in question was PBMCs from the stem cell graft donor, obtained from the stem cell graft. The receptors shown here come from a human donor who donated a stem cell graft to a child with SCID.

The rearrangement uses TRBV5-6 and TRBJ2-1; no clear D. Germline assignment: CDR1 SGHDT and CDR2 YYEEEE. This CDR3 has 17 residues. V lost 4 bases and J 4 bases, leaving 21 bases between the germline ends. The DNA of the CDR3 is TGTGCCAGCAGCCTGAAAGACTGGGCCTTACCTTACAATGAGCAGTTCTTC. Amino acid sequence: CASSLKDWALPYNEQFF.

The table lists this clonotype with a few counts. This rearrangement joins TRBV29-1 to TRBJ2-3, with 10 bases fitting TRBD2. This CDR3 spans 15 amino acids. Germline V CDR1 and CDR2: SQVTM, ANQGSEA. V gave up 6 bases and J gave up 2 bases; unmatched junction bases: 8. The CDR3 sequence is CSVDRLAGATDTQYF. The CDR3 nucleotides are TGCAGCGTGGACCGGCTAGCGGGGGCCACAGATACGCAGTATTTT.

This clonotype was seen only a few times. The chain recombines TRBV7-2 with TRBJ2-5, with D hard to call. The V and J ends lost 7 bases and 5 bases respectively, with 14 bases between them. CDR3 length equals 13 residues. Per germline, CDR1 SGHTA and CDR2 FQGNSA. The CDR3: CASTRSPRETQYF. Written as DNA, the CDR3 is TGTGCCAGCACCCGGTCCCCTCGGGAGACCCAGTACTTC.

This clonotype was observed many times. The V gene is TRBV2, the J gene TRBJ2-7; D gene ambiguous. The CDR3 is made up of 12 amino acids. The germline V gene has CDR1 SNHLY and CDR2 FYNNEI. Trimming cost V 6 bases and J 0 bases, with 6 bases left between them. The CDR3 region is CASRTDSYEQYF. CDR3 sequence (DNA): TGTGCCAGCAGGACGGACTCCTACGAGCAGTACTTC. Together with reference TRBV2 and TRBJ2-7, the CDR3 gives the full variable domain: EPEVTQTPSHQVTQMGQEVILRCVPISNHLYFYWYRQILGQKVEFLVSFYNNEISEKSEIFDDQFSVERPDGSNFTLKIRSTKLEDSAMYFCASRTDSYEQYFGPGTRLTVT.

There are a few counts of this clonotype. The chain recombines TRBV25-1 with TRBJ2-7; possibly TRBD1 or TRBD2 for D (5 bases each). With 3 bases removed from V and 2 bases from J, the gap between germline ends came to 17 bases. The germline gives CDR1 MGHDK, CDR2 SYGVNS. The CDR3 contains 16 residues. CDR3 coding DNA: TGTGCCAGCAGTGAGGGGGTGGGTCCTCTCCCCTACGAGCAGTACTTC. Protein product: CASSEGVGPLPYEQYF.

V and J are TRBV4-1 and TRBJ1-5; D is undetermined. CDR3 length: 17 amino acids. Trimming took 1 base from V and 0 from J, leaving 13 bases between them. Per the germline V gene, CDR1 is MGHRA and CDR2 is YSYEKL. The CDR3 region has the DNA TGCGCCAGCAGCCAAGTTCACGGAATCTATAGCAATCAGCCCCAGCATTTT. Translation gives CASSQVHGIYSNQPQHF.

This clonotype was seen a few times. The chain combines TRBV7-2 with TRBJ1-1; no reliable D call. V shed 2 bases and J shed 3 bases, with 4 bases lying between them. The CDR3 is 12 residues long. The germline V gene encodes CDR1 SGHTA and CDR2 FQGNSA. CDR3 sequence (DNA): TGTGCCAGCAGCTTAATGGACACTGAAGCTTTCTTT. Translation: CASSLMDTEAFF. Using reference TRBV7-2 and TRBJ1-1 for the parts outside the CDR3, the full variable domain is GAGVSQSPSNKVTEKGKDVELRCDPISGHTALYWYRQSLGQGLEFLIYFQGNSAPDKSGLPSDRFSAERTGGSVSTLTIQRTQQEDSAVYLCASSLMDTEAFFGQGTRLTVV.

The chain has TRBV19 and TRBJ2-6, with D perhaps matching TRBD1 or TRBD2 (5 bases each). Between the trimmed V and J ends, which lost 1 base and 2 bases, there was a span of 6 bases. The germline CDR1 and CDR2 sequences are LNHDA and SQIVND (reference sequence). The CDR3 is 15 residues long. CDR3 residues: CASSIVGAGANVLTF. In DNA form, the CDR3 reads TGTGCCAGTAGTATAGTGGGGGCTGGGGCCAACGTCCTGACTTTC.

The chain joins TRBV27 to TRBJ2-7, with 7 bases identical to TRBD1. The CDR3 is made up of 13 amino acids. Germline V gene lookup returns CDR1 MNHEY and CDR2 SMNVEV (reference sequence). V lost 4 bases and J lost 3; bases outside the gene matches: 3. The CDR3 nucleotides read TGTGCCAGCAGTTCAAACAGGGGCTACGAGCAGTACTTC. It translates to CASSSNRGYEQYF.

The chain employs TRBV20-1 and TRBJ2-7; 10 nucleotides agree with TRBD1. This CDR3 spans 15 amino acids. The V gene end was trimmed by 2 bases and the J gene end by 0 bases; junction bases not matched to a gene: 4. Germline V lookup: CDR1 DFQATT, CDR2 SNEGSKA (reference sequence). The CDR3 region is CSARSGQGGSYEQYF. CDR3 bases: TGCAGTGCTAGATCCGGACAGGGGGGCTCCTACGAGCAGTACTTC.

CDR3 DNA sequence: TGCAGTGCTGGCCAGTCGGATGAGCAGTTCTTC. Translation gives CSAGQSDEQFF. The V and J genes are TRBV20-1 and TRBJ2-1; D gene uncertain. Trimming stripped 5 bases from V and 8 bases from J, with 10 bases between. The CDR3 length is 11 residues. Per germline, CDR1 DFQATT and CDR2 SNEGSKA (reference sequence).

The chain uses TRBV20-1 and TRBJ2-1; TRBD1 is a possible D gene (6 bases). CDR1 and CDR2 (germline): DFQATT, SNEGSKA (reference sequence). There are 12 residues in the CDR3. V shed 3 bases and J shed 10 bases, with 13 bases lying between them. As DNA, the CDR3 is TGCAGTGCTAGCCACAGGGCTGAGGAGCAGTTCTTC. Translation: CSASHRAEEQFF.

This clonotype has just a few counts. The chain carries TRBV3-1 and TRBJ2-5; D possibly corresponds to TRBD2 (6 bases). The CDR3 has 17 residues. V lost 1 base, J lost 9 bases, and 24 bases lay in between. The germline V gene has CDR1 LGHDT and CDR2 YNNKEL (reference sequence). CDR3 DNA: TGTGCCAGCAGCCAAGGGTCCCTGGGCGCGGGGCGAACGTCCCAGTACTTC. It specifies CASSQGSLGAGRTSQYF.

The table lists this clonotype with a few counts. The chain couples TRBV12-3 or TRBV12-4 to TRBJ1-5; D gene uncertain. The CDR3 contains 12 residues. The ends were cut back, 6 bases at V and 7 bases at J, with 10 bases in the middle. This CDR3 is CASRFARQPQHF. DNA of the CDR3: TGTGCCAGCAGATTCGCCAGACAGCCCCAGCATTTT.

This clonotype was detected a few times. In DNA form, the CDR3 reads TGTGCCAGCAGCCCCCTCTTACCGCGGGGGGCAGATACGCAGTATTTT. Protein: CASSPLLPRGADTQYF. The rearrangement uses TRBV5-6 and TRBJ2-3; 8 bases agree with TRBD2. CDR3 size: 16 residues. Germline CDR1 reads SGHDT; CDR2 reads YYEEEE. Unmatched junction bases numbered 11, after V lost 4 bases and J lost 4 bases.

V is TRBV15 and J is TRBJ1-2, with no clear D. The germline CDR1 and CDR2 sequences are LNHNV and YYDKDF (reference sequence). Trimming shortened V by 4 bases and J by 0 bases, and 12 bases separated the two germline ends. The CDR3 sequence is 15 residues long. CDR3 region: CATSTSGVANYGYTF. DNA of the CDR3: TGTGCCACCAGCACTTCAGGTGTAGCTAACTATGGCTACACCTTC.

The CDR3 loop is CSSTRGNQPQHF. CDR3 coding DNA: TGCAGTTCTACGCGGGGGAATCAGCCCCAGCATTTT. The chain has TRBV20-1 and TRBJ1-5, with TRBD1 as a possible D gene (5 bases). Germline V gene lookup returns CDR1 DFQATT and CDR2 SNEGSKA (reference sequence). The CDR3 has 12 residues. Trimming stripped 8 bases from V and 4 bases from J, with 12 bases between.

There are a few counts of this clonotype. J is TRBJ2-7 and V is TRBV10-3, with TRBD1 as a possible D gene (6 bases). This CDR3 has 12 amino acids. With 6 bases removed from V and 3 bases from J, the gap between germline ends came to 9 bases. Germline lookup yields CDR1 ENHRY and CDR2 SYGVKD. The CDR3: CAIRDSFYEQYF. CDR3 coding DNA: TGTGCCATCAGGGACAGCTTCTACGAGCAGTACTTC.

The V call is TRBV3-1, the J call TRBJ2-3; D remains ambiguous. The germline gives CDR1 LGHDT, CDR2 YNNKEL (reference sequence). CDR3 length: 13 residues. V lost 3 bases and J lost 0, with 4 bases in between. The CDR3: CASSQISTDTQYF. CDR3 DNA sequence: TGTGCCAGCAGCCAGATCAGCACAGATACGCAGTATTTT.

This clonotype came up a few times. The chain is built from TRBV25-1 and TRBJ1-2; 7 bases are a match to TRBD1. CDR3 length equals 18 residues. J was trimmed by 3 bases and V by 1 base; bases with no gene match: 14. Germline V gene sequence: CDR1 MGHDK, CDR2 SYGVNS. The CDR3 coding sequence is TGTGCCAGCAGTGAATGGGACAGAGAGTCTGAAATGTACTATGGCTACACCTTC. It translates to CASSEWDRESEMYYGYTF.